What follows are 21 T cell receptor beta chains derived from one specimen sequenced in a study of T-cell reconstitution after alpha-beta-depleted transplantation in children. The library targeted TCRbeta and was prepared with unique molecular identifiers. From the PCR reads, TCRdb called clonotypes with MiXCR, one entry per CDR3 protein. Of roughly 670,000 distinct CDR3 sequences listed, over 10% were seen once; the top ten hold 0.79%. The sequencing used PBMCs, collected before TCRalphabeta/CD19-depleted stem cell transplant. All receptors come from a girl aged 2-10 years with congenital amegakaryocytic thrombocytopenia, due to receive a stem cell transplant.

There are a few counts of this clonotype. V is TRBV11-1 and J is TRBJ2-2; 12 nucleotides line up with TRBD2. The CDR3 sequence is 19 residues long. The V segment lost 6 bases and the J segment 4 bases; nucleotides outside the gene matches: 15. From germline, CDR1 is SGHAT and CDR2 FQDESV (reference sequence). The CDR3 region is CASSSLLAGGLRSTGELFF. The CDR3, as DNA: TGTGCCAGCAGTTCCTTACTAGCGGGAGGCCTTAGGAGCACCGGGGAGCTGTTTTTT.

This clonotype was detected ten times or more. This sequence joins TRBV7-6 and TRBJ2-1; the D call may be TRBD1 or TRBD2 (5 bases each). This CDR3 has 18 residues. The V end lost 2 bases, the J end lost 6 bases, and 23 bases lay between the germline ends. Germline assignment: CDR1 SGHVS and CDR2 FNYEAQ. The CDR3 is CASSLLGPTRNFPNEQFF. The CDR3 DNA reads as TGTGCCAGCAGCTTATTGGGACCTACCCGAAACTTTCCCAATGAGCAGTTCTTC.

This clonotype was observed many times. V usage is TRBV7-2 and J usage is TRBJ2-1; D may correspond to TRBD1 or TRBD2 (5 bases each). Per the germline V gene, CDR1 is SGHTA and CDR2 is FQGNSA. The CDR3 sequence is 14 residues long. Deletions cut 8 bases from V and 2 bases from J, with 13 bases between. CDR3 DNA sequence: TGTGCCAGCGCCCGGGACCGTACCTACAATGAGCAGTTCTTC. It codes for CASARDRTYNEQFF.

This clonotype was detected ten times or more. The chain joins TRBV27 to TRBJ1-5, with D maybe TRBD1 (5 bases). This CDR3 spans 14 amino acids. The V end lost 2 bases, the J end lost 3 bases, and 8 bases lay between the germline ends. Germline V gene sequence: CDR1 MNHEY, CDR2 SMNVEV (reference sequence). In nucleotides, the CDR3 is TGTGCCAGCAGTTTAGCAGGGCTCAATCAGCCCCAGCATTTT. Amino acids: CASSLAGLNQPQHF.

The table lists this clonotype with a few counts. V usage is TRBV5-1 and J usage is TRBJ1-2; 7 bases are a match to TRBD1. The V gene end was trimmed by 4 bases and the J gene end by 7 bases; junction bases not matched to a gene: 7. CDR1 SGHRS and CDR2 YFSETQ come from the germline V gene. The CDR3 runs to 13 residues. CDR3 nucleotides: TGCGCCAGCAGCCCACAGGGGAGATCTGGCTACACCTTC. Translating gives CASSPQGRSGYTF.

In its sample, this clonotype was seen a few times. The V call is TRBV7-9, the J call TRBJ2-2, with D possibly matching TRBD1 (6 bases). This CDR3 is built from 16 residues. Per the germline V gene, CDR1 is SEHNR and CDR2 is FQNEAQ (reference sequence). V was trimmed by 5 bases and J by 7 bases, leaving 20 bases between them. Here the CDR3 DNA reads TGTGCCAGCAGCCACCTGGAGACAGGAGATCACGGGGAGCTGTTTTTT. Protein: CASSHLETGDHGELFF.

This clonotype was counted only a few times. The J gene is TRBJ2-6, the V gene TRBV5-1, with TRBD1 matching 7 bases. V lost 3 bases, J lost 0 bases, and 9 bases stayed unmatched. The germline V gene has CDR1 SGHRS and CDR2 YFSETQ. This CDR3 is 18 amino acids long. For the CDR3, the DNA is TGCGCCAGCAGCTCCCCGACAGGGAGCTTCTCTGGGGCCAACGTCCTGACTTTC. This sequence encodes CASSSPTGSFSGANVLTF.

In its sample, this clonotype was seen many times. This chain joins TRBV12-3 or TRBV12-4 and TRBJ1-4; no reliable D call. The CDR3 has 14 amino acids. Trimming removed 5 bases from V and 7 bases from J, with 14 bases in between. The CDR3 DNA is TGTGCCAGCAGTAGTCTCGATTGGACTGAAAAACTGTTTTTT. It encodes CASSSLDWTEKLFF.

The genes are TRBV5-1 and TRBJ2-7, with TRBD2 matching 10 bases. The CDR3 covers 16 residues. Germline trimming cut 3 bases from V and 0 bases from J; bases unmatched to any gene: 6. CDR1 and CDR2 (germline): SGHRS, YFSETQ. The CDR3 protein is CASSYNSGRTSYEQYF. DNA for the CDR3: TGCGCCAGCAGCTACAATAGCGGGAGGACCTCCTACGAGCAGTACTTC.

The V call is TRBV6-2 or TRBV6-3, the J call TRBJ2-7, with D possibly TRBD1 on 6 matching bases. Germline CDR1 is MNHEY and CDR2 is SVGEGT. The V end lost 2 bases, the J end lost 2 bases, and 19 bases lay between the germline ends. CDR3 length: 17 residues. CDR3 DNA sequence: TGTGCCAGCAGTTACCGGAGCCACCGGGACACAACCTACGAGCAGTACTTC. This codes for CASSYRSHRDTTYEQYF.

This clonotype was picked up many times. This chain's CDR3 is CASSSTGTTNYEQYF. The CDR3 DNA reads as TGTGCCAGCAGTTCGACCGGGACTACCAACTACGAGCAGTACTTC. The chain joins TRBV12-3 or TRBV12-4 to TRBJ2-7; 7 bases fit TRBD2. The V and J ends lost 4 bases and 3 bases, in that order; junction bases with no gene match: 9. This CDR3 has 15 amino acids.

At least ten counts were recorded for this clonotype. The CDR3 nucleotides are TGTGCCAGCAGGATAGGGGGTGCATACAATGAGCAGTTCTTC. Translated, it gives CASRIGGAYNEQFF. The genes are TRBV7-8 and TRBJ2-1; the D gene is possibly TRBD1 (6 bases). V lost 6 bases and J 4 bases, leaving 13 bases between the germline ends. Germline V lookup: CDR1 SGHVS, CDR2 FQNEAQ. The CDR3 runs 14 residues.

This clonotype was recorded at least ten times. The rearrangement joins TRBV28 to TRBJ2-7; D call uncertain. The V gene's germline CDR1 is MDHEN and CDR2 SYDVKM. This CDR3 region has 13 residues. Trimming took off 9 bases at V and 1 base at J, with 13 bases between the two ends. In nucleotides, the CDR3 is TGTGCCAGGAAACCTGGACGGTCCTACGAGCAGTACTTC. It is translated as CARKPGRSYEQYF.

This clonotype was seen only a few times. The CDR3 DNA is TGCGCCAGCAGCTGGGAGGGGGCCGGAACTGAAGCTTTCTTT. It specifies CASSWEGAGTEAFF. The J gene is TRBJ1-1, the V gene TRBV5-1; 7 bases match TRBD1. The CDR3 sequence is 14 residues long. Germline CDR1 and CDR2: SGHRS and YFSETQ. Germline trimming cut 3 bases from V and 5 bases from J; bases unmatched to any gene: 7.

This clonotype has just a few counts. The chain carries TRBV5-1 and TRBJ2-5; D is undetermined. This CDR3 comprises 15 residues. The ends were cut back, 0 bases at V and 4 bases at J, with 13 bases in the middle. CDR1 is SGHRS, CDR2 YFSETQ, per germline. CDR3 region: CASSLGGDIGETQYF. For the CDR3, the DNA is TGCGCCAGCAGCTTGGGTGGTGACATTGGAGAGACCCAGTACTTC.

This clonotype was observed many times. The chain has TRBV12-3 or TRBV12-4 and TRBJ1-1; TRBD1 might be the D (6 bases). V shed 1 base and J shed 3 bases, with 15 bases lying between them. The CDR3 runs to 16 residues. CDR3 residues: CASSLGFGGADTEAFF. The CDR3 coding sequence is TGTGCCAGCAGTTTAGGTTTTGGGGGGGCCGACACTGAAGCTTTCTTT.

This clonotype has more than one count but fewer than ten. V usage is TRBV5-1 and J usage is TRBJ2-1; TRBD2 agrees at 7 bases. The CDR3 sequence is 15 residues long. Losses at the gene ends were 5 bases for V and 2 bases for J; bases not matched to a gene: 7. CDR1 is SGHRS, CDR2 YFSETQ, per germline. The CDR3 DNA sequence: TGCGCCAGCAGTTTTATAGCGGGTCCCTACAATGAGCAGTTCTTC. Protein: CASSFIAGPYNEQFF.

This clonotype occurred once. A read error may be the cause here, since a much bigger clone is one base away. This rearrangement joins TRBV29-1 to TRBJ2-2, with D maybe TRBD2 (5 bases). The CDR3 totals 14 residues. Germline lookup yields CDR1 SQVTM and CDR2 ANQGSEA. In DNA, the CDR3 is TGCAGCGCATCGTCTGGGGTTGACACCGGGGAGCTGTCTTTT. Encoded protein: CSASSGVDTGELSF.

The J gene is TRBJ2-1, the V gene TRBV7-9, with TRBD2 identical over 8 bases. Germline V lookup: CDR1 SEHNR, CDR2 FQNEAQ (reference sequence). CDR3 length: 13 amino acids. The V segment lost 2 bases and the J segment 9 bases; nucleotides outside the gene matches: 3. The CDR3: CASSLPGGLEQFF. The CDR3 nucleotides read TGTGCCAGCAGCTTACCGGGAGGGCTTGAGCAGTTCTTC.

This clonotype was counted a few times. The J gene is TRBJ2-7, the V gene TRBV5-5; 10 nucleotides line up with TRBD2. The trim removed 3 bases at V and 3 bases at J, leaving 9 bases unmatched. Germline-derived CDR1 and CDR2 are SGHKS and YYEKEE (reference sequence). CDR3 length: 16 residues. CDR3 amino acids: CASSYGSSSGSYEQYF. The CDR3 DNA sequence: TGTGCCAGCAGCTATGGATCCTCTAGCGGGAGCTACGAGCAGTACTTC.

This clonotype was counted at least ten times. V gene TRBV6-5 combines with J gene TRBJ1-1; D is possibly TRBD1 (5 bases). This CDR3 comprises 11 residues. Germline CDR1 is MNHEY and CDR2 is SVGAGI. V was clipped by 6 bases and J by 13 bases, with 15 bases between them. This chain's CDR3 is CASSAFPRVFF. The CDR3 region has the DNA TGTGCCAGCAGCGCTTTCCCCAGGGTTTTCTTT.